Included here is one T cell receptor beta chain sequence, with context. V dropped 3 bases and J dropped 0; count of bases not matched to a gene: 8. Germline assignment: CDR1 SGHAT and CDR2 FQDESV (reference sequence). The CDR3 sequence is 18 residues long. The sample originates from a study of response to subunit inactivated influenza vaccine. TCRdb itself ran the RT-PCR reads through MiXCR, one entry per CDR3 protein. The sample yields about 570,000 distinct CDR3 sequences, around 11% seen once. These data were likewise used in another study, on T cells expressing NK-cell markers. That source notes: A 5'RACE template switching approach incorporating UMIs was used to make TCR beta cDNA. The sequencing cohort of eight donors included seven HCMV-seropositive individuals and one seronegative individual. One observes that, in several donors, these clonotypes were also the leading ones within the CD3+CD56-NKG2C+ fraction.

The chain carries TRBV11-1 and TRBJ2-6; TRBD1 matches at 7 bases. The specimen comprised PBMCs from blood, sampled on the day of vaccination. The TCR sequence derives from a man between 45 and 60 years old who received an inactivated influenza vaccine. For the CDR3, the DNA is TGTGCCAGCAGCTTCCGGGACAGACCTACCTCTGGGGCCAACGTCCTGACTTTC. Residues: CASSFRDRPTSGANVLTF.